This T cell receptor (beta chain) is from a study of cytomegalovirus exposure and HLA in healthy donors. The overall study: In an earlier analysis, 90 million to 120 million unique TCR beta sequences were found from some 170 million T cells. Drawn from HLA-typed donors, roughly 87 million unique TCRs were held in an early data release.

In the case of this clone: The antigen remains unidentified.

CDR1 MDHEN and CDR2 SYDVKM come from the germline V gene. The germline V and J ends were trimmed by 6 bases and 8 bases, with 22 bases remaining between them. This CDR3 is 15 amino acids long. Amplification used 60 Vbeta primers and 13 Jbeta primers. Produced via immunoSEQ multiplex PCR; TCRdb's table is partial and in-frame only. The data show 150,000 to 200,000 clones, about 76% seen once. Study observations and caveats: The authors later linked a missense DCLRE1C variant to TCR beta V- and J-gene trimming. Associated with cytomegalovirus, according to the listing, were approximately 160 TCR beta chains.

V usage is TRBV28 and J usage is TRBJ1-2; D might be TRBD1 (5 bases). The receptor's source is a male donor in good health and CMV-seropositive. The sample taken for sequencing was PBMCs. This CDR3 reads CASRPGTTTSRGYTF. DNA for the CDR3: TGTGCCAGCAGGCCGGGGACTACCACCTCACGAGGCTACACCTTC.